This T cell receptor beta chain came from a study of blood T cell repertoires in COVID-19. Study overall: COVID-19 samples, acute and convalescent, were from the United States, Italy and Spain. PBMCs, B-cell-depleted T cells, or T cells provided the cDNA or gDNA that made up the material.

Trimming left V 3 bases short and J 3 bases short, with 11 bases between. In germline, CDR1 is LGHDT, CDR2 YNNKEL (reference sequence). There are 15 residues in the CDR3. Assay: immunoSEQ multiplex PCR; the TCRdb copy retains only in-frame clones and omits some. This sample yields 300,000 to 350,000 clones, of which over 75% are seen a single time; approximately 6.8% belongs to the top ten. The origin of this receptor is a woman aged 25-40 years with COVID-19, enrolled during active disease. The V gene is TRBV3-1 (or the pseudogene TRBV3-2), the J gene TRBJ2-2; D not certain. Material for sequencing was peripheral blood. The CDR3 DNA reads as TGTGCCAGCAGCCAGATACAAGAGGACACCGGGGAGCTGTTTTTT. As protein: CASSQIQEDTGELFF.